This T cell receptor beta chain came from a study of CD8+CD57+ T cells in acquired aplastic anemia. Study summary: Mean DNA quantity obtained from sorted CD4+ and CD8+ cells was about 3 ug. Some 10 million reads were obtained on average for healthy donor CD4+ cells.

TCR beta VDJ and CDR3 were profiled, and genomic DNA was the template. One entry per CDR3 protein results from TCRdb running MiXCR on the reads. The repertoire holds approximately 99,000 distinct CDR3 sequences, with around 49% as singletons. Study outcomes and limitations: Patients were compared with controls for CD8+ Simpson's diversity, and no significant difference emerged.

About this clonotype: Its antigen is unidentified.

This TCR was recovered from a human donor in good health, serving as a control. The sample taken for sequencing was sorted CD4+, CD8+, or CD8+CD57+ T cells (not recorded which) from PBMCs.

CDR3 nucleotide sequence: TGTGCCACCAGTGAGGGAGGACGGGGGGGTACCTATGGCTACACCTTC. Translated: CATSEGGRGGTYGYTF. This chain joins TRBV24-1 and TRBJ1-2, with D possibly being TRBD1 (5 bases). The length of the CDR3 is 16 residues. V was trimmed by 4 bases and J by 4 bases, leaving 18 bases between them. Germline CDR1 reads KGHDR; CDR2 reads SFDVKD.